This is a list of T cell receptor beta chains from one sample in a study of cytomegalovirus exposure and HLA in healthy donors. Repertoires were generated with immunoSEQ multiplex PCR, while TCRdb's copy carries only in-frame clones and drops some. The profile covers approximately 81,000 clones, with roughly 72% appearing a single time and 7.5% to 9.5% taken by the ten largest. Source material: PBMCs. All receptors come from a man aged 40-50 years in good health and CMV-seropositive. CDR3s include the opening cysteine and the closing phenylalanine or tryptophan. Not every row has a clone size; where given, it reads once, few, many or a size class.

clone_size j_call v_call cdr3_aa
NA TRBJ1-5 TRBV19 CASSMFEGGGQPQHF
few NA TRBV11-2 CASSLRQISYEQYF
NA TRBJ1-4 TRBV28 CASSRGGSNEKLFF
NA TRBJ2-7 TRBV5-1 CASSPGTAPSYEQYF
NA TRBJ2-1 TRBV6-4 CASSDGASGYNEQFF
NA TRBJ1-1 TRBV27 CASKGDVVNTEAFF
NA TRBJ1-3 TRBV9 CASGSYSRTGGNTIYF
NA TRBJ2-3 TRBV7-2 CASSLDPSGGFTDTQYF
few TRBJ2-7 TRBV13 CASSRAGASYEQYF
NA TRBJ1-1 TRBV6-1 CASSVSDTEAFF
NA TRBJ2-7 TRBV5-6 CASSPGQGAQEQYF
NA TRBJ2-3 TRBV5-4 CASSRWAGGQTDTQYF
NA TRBJ1-2 TRBV10-3 CAIDRGSSGYTF
NA TRBJ2-7 TRBV29-1 CSVALRTGPLEQYF
few TRBJ2-7 TRBV7-6 CASSLGQGATEQYF
NA TRBJ1-2 TRBV5-1 CASSLAVEGVGYTF
once TRBJ1-2 TRBV15 CATSFRQSGYTF
NA TRBJ2-3 TRBV19 CASTTWGGQGTDTQYF
NA TRBJ2-2 TRBV14 CASSQEAGPGELFF
NA TRBJ1-4 TRBV5-1 CASRQGGATNEKLFF
NA TRBJ2-5 TRBV25-1 CASSEYSSKETQYF
few TRBJ2-5 TRBV27 CASSPRDGSREPQYF
few TRBJ1-5 TRBV18 CASSPGTGGVNQPQHF
once TRBJ2-7 TRBV9 CASSPYWTGGGEQYF
NA TRBJ2-3 TRBV6-4 CASSDGQGSDTQYF
NA TRBJ1-3 TRBV5-1 CASSLGSSRNTIYF
few TRBJ2-7 TRBV5-1 CASSFQGSTYEQYF
NA TRBJ1-5 TRBV30 CAWSVAGSNQPQHF
NA TRBJ1-1 TRBV29-1 CSVRIGAPGAFF
NA TRBJ2-1 TRBV30 CAWSHYGESYNEQFF
few TRBJ2-2 TRBV28 CASSLRGTGELFF
NA TRBJ1-2 TRBV6-1 CASRRSGEYTF
once TRBJ2-2 TRBV28 CASRLADTGELFF
NA TRBJ1-1 TRBV11-2 CASSLSEVTEAFF
NA TRBJ2-1 TRBV6-1 CASSAIGLAGNNEQFF
NA TRBJ2-5 TRBV7-2 CASSWGGRGWGKTQYF
NA TRBJ1-1 TRBV19 CASSPTGAGGGEAFF
few TRBJ1-1 TRBV10-2 CASSEAAPEAFF
NA TRBJ2-1 TRBV28 CASSLLTGSDNEQFF
NA TRBJ1-4 TRBV4-3 CASSQLGLRTTNEKLFF
NA TRBJ2-5 TRBV27 CASQDRKETQYF
few TRBJ1-1 TRBV7-8 CASSSPSGQGARPFF
few TRBJ1-5 TRBV9 CASSVDTGNQPQHF
NA TRBJ1-6 TRBV5-6 CASSFAQGVFDSPLHF
many TRBJ2-2 TRBV28 CASSSLAGGPAGELFF